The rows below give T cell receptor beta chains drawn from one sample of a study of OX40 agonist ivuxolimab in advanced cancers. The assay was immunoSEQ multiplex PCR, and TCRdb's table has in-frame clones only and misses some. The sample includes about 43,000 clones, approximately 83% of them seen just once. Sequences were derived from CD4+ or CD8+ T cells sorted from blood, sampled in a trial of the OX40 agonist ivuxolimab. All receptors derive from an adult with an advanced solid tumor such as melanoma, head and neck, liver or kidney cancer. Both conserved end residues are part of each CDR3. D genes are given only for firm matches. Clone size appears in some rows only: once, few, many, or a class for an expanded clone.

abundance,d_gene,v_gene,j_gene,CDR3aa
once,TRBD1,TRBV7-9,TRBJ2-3,CASSLGTGWIGTDTQYF
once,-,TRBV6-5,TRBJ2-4,CASSYSNPAKNIQYF
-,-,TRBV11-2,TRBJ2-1,CASSFGQTEQFF
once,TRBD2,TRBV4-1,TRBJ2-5,CASSQDGSLAGYAETQYF
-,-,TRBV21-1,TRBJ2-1,CATAASNEQFF
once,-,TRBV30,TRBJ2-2,CAWSHAYTGELFF
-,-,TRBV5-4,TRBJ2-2,CASSFAVGDGELFF
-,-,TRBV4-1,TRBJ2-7,CASSQDSYEQYF
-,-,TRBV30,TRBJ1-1,CAWSVQRGGTEAFF
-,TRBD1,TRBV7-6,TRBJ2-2,CASSAGQAAGELFF
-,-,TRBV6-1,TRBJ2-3,CASSESSFGGFTQYF
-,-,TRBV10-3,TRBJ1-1,CAISDLGLGDTEAFF
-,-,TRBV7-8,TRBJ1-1,CASSLGQGGGGTEAFF
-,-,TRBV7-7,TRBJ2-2,CASSFALNTGELFF
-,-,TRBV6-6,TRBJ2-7,CASSYEASSYEQYF
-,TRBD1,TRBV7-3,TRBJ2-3,CASSLTTRTGFRTDTQYF
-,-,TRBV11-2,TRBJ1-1,CASSLAAPNTEAFF
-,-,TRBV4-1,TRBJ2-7,CASSQQSSASYEQYF
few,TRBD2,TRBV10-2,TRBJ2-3,CASSLTSGGTDTQYF
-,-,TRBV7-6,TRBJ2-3,CASSLTIGGWEQLSTDTQYF
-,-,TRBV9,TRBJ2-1,CASSVASATSYNEQFF
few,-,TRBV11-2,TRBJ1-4,CASSLSEGLGINEKLFF
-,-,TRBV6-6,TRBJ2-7,CASTPPTYEQYF
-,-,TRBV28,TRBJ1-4,CASSLPRSINEKLFF
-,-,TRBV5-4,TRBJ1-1,CASSLNVVGTEAFF
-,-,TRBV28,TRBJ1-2,CASSFSGGGRESYGYTF
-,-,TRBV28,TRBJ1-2,CASSMAAYGYTF
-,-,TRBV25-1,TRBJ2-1,CASSETGYNEQFF
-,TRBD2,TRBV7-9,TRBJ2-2,CASSFGGGAPGELFF
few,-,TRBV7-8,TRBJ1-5,CASSYEGGNQPQHF
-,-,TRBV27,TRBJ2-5,CASSFRHNQETQYF
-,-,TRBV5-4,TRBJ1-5,CASSLIPGDQPQHF
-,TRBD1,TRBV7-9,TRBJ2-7,CASSSHRDRVNNEQYF
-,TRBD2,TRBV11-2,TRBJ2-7,CASSLEGLAQSYEQYF
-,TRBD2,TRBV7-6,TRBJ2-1,CASSLGLAGGDEQFF
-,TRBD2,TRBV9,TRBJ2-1,CASSVSGTSGRTSSYNEQFF
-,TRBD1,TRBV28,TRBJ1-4,CASNPTTFRGTEDEKLFF
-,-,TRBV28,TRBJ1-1,CASSFTRTFNTEAFF
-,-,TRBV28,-,CASSSWVINSYEQYF
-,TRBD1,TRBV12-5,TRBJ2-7,CASGLDTDRGRLHEQYF
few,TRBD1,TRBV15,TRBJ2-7,CATSRPGQSYEQYF
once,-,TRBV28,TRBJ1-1,CATLTAMNTEAFF
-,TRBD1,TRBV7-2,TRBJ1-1,CASSLGQGAPTEAFF
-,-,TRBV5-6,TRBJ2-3,CASSLFLEADTQYF
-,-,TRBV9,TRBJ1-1,CASTSYLGADEAFF
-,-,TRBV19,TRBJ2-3,CASSIDPGGTDTQYF
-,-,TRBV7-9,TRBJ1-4,CASSHPERANEKLFF